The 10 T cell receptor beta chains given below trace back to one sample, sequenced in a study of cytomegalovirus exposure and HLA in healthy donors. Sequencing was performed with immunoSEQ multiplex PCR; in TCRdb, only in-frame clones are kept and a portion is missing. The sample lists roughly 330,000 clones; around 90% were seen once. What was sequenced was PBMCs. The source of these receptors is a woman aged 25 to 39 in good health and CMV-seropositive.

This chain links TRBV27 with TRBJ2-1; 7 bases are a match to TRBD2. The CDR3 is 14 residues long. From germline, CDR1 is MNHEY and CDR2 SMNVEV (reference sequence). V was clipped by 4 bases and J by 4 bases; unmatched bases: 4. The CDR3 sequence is CASSWEGRYNEQFF. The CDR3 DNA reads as TGTGCCAGCAGTTGGGAGGGCCGTTACAATGAGCAGTTCTTC.

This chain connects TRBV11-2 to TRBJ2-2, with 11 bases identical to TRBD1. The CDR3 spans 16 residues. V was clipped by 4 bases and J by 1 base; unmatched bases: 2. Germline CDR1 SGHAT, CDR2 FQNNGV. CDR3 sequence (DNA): TGTGCCAGCAGCTCCGGGACAGGGGGGAACACCGGGGAGCTGTTTTTT. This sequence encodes CASSSGTGGNTGELFF.

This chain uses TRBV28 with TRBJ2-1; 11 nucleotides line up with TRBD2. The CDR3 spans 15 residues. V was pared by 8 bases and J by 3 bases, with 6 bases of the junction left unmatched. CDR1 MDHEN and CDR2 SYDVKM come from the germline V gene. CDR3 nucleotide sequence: TGTGCCAGCCCCCCCGGGACTAGCGGCTACAATGAGCAGTTCTTC. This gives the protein CASPPGTSGYNEQFF. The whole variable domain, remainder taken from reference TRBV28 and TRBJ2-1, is DVKVTQSSRYLVKRTGEKVFLECVQDMDHENMFWYRQDPGLGLRLIYFSYDVKMKEKGDIPEGYSVSREKKERFSLILESASTNQTSMYLCASPPGTSGYNEQFFGPGTRLTVL.

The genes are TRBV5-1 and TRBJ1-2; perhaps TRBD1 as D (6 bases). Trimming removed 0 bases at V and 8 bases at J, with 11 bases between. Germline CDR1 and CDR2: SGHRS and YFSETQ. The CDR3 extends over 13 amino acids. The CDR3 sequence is CASSLVAGEGYTF. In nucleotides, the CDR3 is TGCGCCAGCAGCTTGGTAGCAGGGGAAGGCTACACCTTC.

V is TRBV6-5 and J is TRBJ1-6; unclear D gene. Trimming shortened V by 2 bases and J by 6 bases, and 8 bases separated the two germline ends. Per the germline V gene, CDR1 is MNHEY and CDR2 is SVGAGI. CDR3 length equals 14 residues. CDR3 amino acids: CASSYEAVNSPLHF. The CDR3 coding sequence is TGTGCCAGCAGTTACGAGGCAGTTAATTCACCCCTCCACTTT.

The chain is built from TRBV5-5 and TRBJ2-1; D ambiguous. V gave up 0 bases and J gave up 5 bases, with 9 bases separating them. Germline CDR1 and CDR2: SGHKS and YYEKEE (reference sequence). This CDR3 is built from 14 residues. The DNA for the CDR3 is TGTGCCAGCAGCTTGGGAAGTTACCACAATGAGCAGTTCTTC. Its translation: CASSLGSYHNEQFF.

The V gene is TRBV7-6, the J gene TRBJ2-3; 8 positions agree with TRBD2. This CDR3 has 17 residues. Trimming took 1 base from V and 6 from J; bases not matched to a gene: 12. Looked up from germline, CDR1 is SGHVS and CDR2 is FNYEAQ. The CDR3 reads CASSLGDGAGGGDTQYF. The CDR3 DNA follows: TGTGCCAGCAGCTTAGGTGATGGGGCGGGGGGCGGTGATACGCAGTATTTT.

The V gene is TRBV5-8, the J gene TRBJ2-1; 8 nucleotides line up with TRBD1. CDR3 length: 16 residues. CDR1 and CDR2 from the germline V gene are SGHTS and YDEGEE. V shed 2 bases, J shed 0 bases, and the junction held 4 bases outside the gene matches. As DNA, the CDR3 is TGTGCCAGCAGCTTCGACAGGGGTAGCTCCTACAATGAGCAGTTCTTC. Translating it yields CASSFDRGSSYNEQFF. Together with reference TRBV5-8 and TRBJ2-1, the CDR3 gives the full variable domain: EAGVTQSPTHLIKTRGQQATLRCSPISGHTSVYWYQQALGLGLQFLLWYDEGEERNRGNFPPRFSGRQFPNYSSELNVNALELEDSALYLCASSFDRGSSYNEQFFGPGTRLTVL.

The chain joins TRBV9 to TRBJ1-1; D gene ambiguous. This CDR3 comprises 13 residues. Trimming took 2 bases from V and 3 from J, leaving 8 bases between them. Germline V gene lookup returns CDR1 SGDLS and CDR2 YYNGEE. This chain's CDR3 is CASSVDGHTEAFF. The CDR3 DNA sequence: TGTGCCAGCAGCGTGGACGGACACACTGAAGCTTTCTTT.

CDR3 bases: TGTGCCAGCAGCGCCCCCGGGACTAGCGGGGGGGCCTTTCAGTTCTTC. It encodes CASSAPGTSGGAFQFF. The J gene is TRBJ2-1, the V gene TRBV9, with TRBD2 matching over 16 bases. Germline values: CDR1 SGDLS, CDR2 YYNGEE. CDR3 length: 16 residues. With V trimmed by 3 bases and J by 13 bases, 10 bases remained unmatched.